This T cell receptor (beta chain) came from a study of persistence of HIV-infected CD4 T cells. Comment on this clone: Its target is unknown.

This nonspecific control used anti-CD3/anti-CD28 bead stimulation of CD4+ T cells. Sorting of responding CD4+ T cells relied on upregulated CD40 ligand together with CD69. Donors had CD4+ T cell counts above 400 cells/uL and were CMV-seropositive. Stimulated PBMCs had first been depleted of CD8+ T cells. This was the immunoSEQ version 4 assay in survey mode. Sequenced by immunoSEQ multiplex PCR; TCRdb stores in-frame clones only, minus some. This table has about 47,000 clones, just over 90% appearing once. The V and J ends lost 10 bases and 3 bases respectively, with 19 bases between them. Germline V CDR1 and CDR2: MRHNA, SNTAGT. The CDR3 is 15 residues long.

The specimen comprised CD4+ T cells sorted from PBMCs after roughly 19-hour stimulation, sampled from a patient who received antiretroviral therapy. This sequence joins TRBV6-4 and TRBJ2-1, with D possibly matching TRBD2 (6 bases). The receptor was isolated from an adult man with HIV who was CMV-seropositive. The CDR3 coding sequence is TGTGCCACCCGACGAGTTTGGGGGGACTACAATGAGCAGTTCTTC. Translating it yields CATRRVWGDYNEQFF.